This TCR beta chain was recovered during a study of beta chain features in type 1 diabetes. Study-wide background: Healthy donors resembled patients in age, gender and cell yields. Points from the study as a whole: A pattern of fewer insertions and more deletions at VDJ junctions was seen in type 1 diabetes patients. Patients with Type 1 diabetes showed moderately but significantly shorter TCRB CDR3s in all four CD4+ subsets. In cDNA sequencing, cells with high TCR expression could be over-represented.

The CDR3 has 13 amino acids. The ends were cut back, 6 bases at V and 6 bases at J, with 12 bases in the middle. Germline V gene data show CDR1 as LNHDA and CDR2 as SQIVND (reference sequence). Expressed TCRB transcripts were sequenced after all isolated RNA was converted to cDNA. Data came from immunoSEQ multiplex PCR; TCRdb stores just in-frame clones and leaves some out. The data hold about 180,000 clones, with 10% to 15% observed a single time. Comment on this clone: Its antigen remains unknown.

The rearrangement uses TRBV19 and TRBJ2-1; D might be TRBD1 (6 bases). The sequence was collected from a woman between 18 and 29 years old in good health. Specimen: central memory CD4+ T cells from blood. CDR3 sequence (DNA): TGTGCCAGTAGGAACAGGGCGGGCAATGAGCAGTTCTTC. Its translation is CASRNRAGNEQFF.